This entry is about one T cell receptor beta chain. This clone was seen only once. The antigen it binds to is not known. Within one base of it there is no much larger clone, and no base qualities were kept. The germline V gene specifies ENHRY as CDR1 and SYGVKD as CDR2. The germline V and J ends show losses of 2 bases and 0 bases respectively, and no gene match explains 8 bases of the junction. The CDR3 goes from the cysteine to the phenylalanine over 18 residues. The kept DNA is CDR3 alone, 54 bases in frame from the first base. After extraction using the QIAamp DNA Blood Mini Kit, genomic DNA was sent off for immunoSEQ repertoire analysis. Using a standard quantity of genomic DNA template, multiplex PCR was run to amplify the CDR3 regions. An Illumina platform was used to sequence the PCR products. Regarding the original processing steps: Sequences were aligned to a reference, with V, D and J gene definitions taken from IMGT. To eliminate PCR and sequencing errors, a nearest-neighbor clustering algorithm combined closely related sequences. V, D and J usage in productive unique and total sequences was analyzed using ImmunoSEQ Analyzer tools and R version 3.6.1. TCRdb mirrors the immuneACCESS table, restricted to in-frame sequences. Some clones are absent from its copies; in checked studies, under half trace to an unresolved V gene, and the reason for the others is unknown. Clonal size and the V and J genes are those of that table, whereas D and trimming came from the DNA. This sample is represented by approximately 4,000 clones; under 95% of them were singletons. The ten largest clones take up 3.5% to 4.5% of the sample.

The source of the sample is a study of immunodeficiency (dated by TCRdb to between 2017 and 2020). For the wider study: The repertoires were analyzed to search for VDJ recombination defects and oligoclonality. Summary of the overall study and its limitations: CD4+ T cell V-J pairing and productive entropy appeared similar between patients and controls. In entropy comparisons, n=3 (open circles) was shown for patients versus healthy controls, and a thymic development effect was only suggested as possible. Severe oligoclonality, judged by top-100 and total clonotype frequencies, was seen in patient CD8+ but not CD4+ T cells.

Before TCR sequencing, CD3+CD4+ T cells were sorted from fresh PBMCs. Material: CD4+ T cells from blood. The sequence came from a human donor in good health. The chain links TRBV10-3 with TRBJ2-3; TRBD2 aligns with 10 central bases. This receptor has the CDR3 CAISENLAGAVSTDTQYF. The bases read TGTGCCATCAGTGAGAATCTAGCGGGGGCCGTAAGCACAGATACGCAGTATTTT.